A selection of T cell receptor beta chains follows, all from one sample in a study of T cell changes during pregnancy in multiple sclerosis. Using immunoSEQ multiplex PCR, the repertoire was profiled, and TCRdb retains in-frame clones only, with some absent. The table shows some 39,000 clones, with about 93% occurring only once. This specimen consisted of CD4+ T cells from peripheral blood mononuclear cells, obtained in the third trimester of pregnancy. These receptors were collected from a female donor in good health, enrolled as a control in a pregnancy study. The CDR3 runs from the conserved cysteine through the conserved F or W. Fields, in order: clone size, V gene, D gene, J gene, CDR3 DNA, CDR3 protein. D genes are given only for firm matches. Rows give clone size only sometimes, using once, few, many, or a class for an expanded clone.

clone size: -
V gene: TRBV15
D gene: -
J gene: TRBJ1-1
CDR3 DNA: TGTGCCACCAGCCGAGCGGGCACTGAAGCTTTCTTT
CDR3 protein: CATSRAGTEAFF

clone size: -
V gene: TRBV2
D gene: -
J gene: TRBJ2-7
CDR3 DNA: TGTGCCAGCAGTGACGGGGGGCGGACGCAGTACTTC
CDR3 protein: CASSDGGRTQYF

clone size: -
V gene: TRBV19
D gene: -
J gene: TRBJ1-1
CDR3 DNA: TGTGCCAGTAGTACCAAAACTCAGGGAACTGAAGCCTTCTTT
CDR3 protein: CASSTKTQGTEAFF

clone size: -
V gene: TRBV5-6
D gene: TRBD2
J gene: TRBJ2-3
CDR3 DNA: TGTGCCAGCAGAGGTAGCGGGAGGAATACGCAGTATTTT
CDR3 protein: CASRGSGRNTQYF

clone size: -
V gene: TRBV7-9
D gene: TRBD1
J gene: TRBJ1-5
CDR3 DNA: TGTGCCAGCAGCCGACAGGGCTGGGATCAGCCCCAGCATTTT
CDR3 protein: CASSRQGWDQPQHF

clone size: -
V gene: TRBV4-1
D gene: -
J gene: TRBJ2-5
CDR3 DNA: TGCGCCAGCAGCCAAGAGGGGACTGAAGAGACCCAGTACTTC
CDR3 protein: CASSQEGTEETQYF

clone size: -
V gene: TRBV15
D gene: TRBD1
J gene: TRBJ2-5
CDR3 DNA: TGTGCCACCAGCAGGCGGACAGGGGTGGTGGAGACCCAGTACTTC
CDR3 protein: CATSRRTGVVETQYF

clone size: once
V gene: TRBV28
D gene: TRBD2
J gene: TRBJ2-7
CDR3 DNA: TGTGCCAGCACGTCTGGCGGGGGGGCACCGAGCTCCTACGAGCAGTACTTC
CDR3 protein: CASTSGGGAPSSYEQYF

clone size: -
V gene: TRBV14
D gene: -
J gene: TRBJ1-2
CDR3 DNA: TGTGCCAGCAGCCAGGGACAACCCTATGGCTACACCTTC
CDR3 protein: CASSQGQPYGYTF

clone size: -
V gene: TRBV28
D gene: TRBD2
J gene: TRBJ2-1
CDR3 DNA: TGTGCCAGCAGGGGAGGGACTAGGAGGCCCAACAATGAGCAGTTCTTC
CDR3 protein: CASRGGTRRPNNEQFF

clone size: -
V gene: TRBV1
D gene: -
J gene: TRBJ1-5
CDR3 DNA: TGCACCAGCAGCCAAGATCCCGGTATGGGCAATCAGCCCCAGCATTTT
CDR3 protein: CTSSQDPGMGNQPQHF

clone size: -
V gene: TRBV19
D gene: -
J gene: TRBJ2-5
CDR3 DNA: TGTGCCAGTAGGAGTAGCGACCAAGAGACCCAGTACTTC
CDR3 protein: CASRSSDQETQYF

clone size: -
V gene: TRBV6-1
D gene: -
J gene: TRBJ2-5
CDR3 DNA: TGTGCCAGCACCCTACAAACGGGGGTAGAGACCCAGTACTTC
CDR3 protein: CASTLQTGVETQYF

clone size: -
V gene: TRBV19
D gene: -
J gene: TRBJ1-3
CDR3 DNA: TGTGCCAGTAGTATATATGCGGATAGCCGAAACACCATATATTTT
CDR3 protein: CASSIYADSRNTIYF

clone size: -
V gene: TRBV6-6
D gene: TRBD2
J gene: TRBJ2-5
CDR3 DNA: TGTGCCAGCAGTTACGAGCGGGGGGGCTTGAAAGAGACCCAGTACTTC
CDR3 protein: CASSYERGGLKETQYF

clone size: -
V gene: TRBV12-5
D gene: TRBD2
J gene: TRBJ2-1
CDR3 DNA: TGTGCTAGTGGTTTGCCGGGGGAGGGTGAGCAGTTCTTC
CDR3 protein: CASGLPGEGEQFF

clone size: -
V gene: TRBV4-1
D gene: -
J gene: TRBJ1-1
CDR3 DNA: TGCGCCAGCAGCCAAGTAGGGAAGGGACAGAACACTGAAGCTTTCTTT
CDR3 protein: CASSQVGKGQNTEAFF

clone size: -
V gene: TRBV5-1
D gene: -
J gene: TRBJ1-2
CDR3 DNA: TGCGCCAGCAGCCTGGAGGGGGACACGACGTATTATGGCTACACCTTC
CDR3 protein: CASSLEGDTTYYGYTF

clone size: -
V gene: TRBV6-1
D gene: -
J gene: TRBJ2-7
CDR3 DNA: TGTGCCAGCAGGCTGGGGCAGGGAGGATCCTACGAGCAGTACTTC
CDR3 protein: CASRLGQGGSYEQYF

clone size: -
V gene: TRBV7-6
D gene: -
J gene: TRBJ2-1
CDR3 DNA: TGTGCCAGCAGCTTAAAGCGGTACAATGAGCAGTTCTTC
CDR3 protein: CASSLKRYNEQFF

clone size: -
V gene: TRBV4-1
D gene: -
J gene: TRBJ2-5
CDR3 DNA: TGCGCCAGCAGCAGACCGGGGACAAAAGAGACCCAGTACTTC
CDR3 protein: CASSRPGTKETQYF

clone size: -
V gene: TRBV18
D gene: -
J gene: TRBJ2-1
CDR3 DNA: TGTGCCAGCTCACCCCTAGACAGTTACAATGAGCAGTTCTTC
CDR3 protein: CASSPLDSYNEQFF

clone size: once
V gene: TRBV7-9
D gene: -
J gene: TRBJ2-1
CDR3 DNA: TGTGCCAGCACCACCTACAATGAGCAGTTCTTC
CDR3 protein: CASTTYNEQFF

clone size: -
V gene: TRBV19
D gene: -
J gene: TRBJ2-1
CDR3 DNA: TGTGCCAGTAGTATAGAGGGCCAGTGGAATGAGCAGTTCTTC
CDR3 protein: CASSIEGQWNEQFF

clone size: -
V gene: TRBV5-1
D gene: -
J gene: TRBJ1-2
CDR3 DNA: TGCGCCAGCAGCTTGACAGGGAGTGACTATGGCTACACCTTC
CDR3 protein: CASSLTGSDYGYTF

clone size: -
V gene: TRBV5-6
D gene: -
J gene: TRBJ1-1
CDR3 DNA: TGTGCCAGCAGCTTGGGGCCGGGGGTTAACACTGAAGCTTTCTTT
CDR3 protein: CASSLGPGVNTEAFF

clone size: -
V gene: TRBV6-4
D gene: TRBD1
J gene: TRBJ2-1
CDR3 DNA: TGTGCCAGCAGTGACTCCTACGGTGGCAGGGGGCGGGTCAATGAGCAGTTCTTC
CDR3 protein: CASSDSYGGRGRVNEQFF

clone size: -
V gene: TRBV19
D gene: TRBD1
J gene: TRBJ2-1
CDR3 DNA: TGTGCCAGTAGTATCAGGGGGCACGGTGGTGAGCAGTTCTTC
CDR3 protein: CASSIRGHGGEQFF

clone size: -
V gene: TRBV28
D gene: -
J gene: TRBJ2-7
CDR3 DNA: TGTGCCAGCACCCCCGCAGGACAGTTCCTAACCCCCTACGAGCAGTACTTC
CDR3 protein: CASTPAGQFLTPYEQYF

clone size: -
V gene: TRBV5-5
D gene: -
J gene: TRBJ1-6
CDR3 DNA: TGTGCCAGCAGCTCAACAGGGATGAGTCAGTCCTATAATTCACCCCTCCACTTT
CDR3 protein: CASSSTGMSQSYNSPLHF

clone size: -
V gene: TRBV29-1
D gene: -
J gene: TRBJ1-3
CDR3 DNA: TGCAGCGGGGGGGGTATAGGAAACACCATATATTTT
CDR3 protein: CSGGGIGNTIYF

clone size: -
V gene: TRBV28
D gene: -
J gene: TRBJ2-4
CDR3 DNA: TGTGCCAGCAGTTTCGCAGGGTTAGGCAAAAACATTCAGTACTTC
CDR3 protein: CASSFAGLGKNIQYF

clone size: -
V gene: TRBV2
D gene: -
J gene: TRBJ1-1
CDR3 DNA: TGTGCCAGCAGCGCCACAGGGTTCACTGAAGCTTTCTTT
CDR3 protein: CASSATGFTEAFF